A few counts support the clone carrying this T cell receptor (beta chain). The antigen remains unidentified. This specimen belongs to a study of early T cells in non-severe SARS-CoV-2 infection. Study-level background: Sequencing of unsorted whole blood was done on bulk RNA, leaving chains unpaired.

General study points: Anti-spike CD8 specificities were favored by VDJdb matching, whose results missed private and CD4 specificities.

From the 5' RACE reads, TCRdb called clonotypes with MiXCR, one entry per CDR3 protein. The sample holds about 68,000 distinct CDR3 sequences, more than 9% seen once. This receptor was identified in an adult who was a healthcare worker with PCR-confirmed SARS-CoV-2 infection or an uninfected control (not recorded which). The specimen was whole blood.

CDR3 loop: CASSPPDREGEETQYF. The CDR3 region has the DNA TGTGCCAGCTCACCACCGGACAGGGAAGGCGAAGAGACCCAGTACTTC. The rearrangement uses TRBV18 and TRBJ2-5; 8 bases agree with TRBD1. CDR1 is KGHSH and CDR2 is LQKENI in the germline V gene. V was pared by 0 bases and J by 3 bases, with 6 bases of the junction left unmatched. This CDR3 is built from 16 residues.